Listed here are 25 T cell receptor beta chains from one sample, sequenced in a study of CD8+ T cells in alopecia areata. Following extraction, RNA underwent reverse transcription to cDNA, which served as the sequencing template. Profiled with immunoSEQ multiplex PCR; TCRdb holds only in-frame clones, not every one. Of over 110,000 clones in the sample, 51% were seen once. Sequenced material: CD4+ T cells sorted from blood, taken at week 0. The receptors were gathered from a human donor with alopecia areata.

The chain joins TRBV7-9 to TRBJ2-1; 8 nucleotides match TRBD2. CDR3 length: 19 amino acids. Unmatched junction bases numbered 23, after V lost 6 bases and J lost 7 bases. Germline assignment: CDR1 SEHNR and CDR2 FQNEAQ (reference sequence). Here the CDR3 DNA reads TGTGCCAGCAGTTACTCAGCGGGAGTACTTGGCGGCCCGGGTAATGAGCAGTTCTTC. This translates into CASSYSAGVLGGPGNEQFF.

This chain uses TRBV19 with TRBJ1-5; 7 nucleotides agree with TRBD1. Germline V CDR1 and CDR2: LNHDA, SQIVND (reference sequence). CDR3 size: 15 residues. Unmatched junction bases numbered 7, after V lost 5 bases and J lost 3 bases. Here the CDR3 reads CASSFDRVNNQPQHF. CDR3 coding DNA: TGTGCCAGTAGTTTTGACAGGGTCAACAATCAGCCCCAGCATTTT. The variable domain in full, with the rest retrieved from reference TRBV19 and TRBJ1-5, is DGGITQSPKYLFRKEGQNVTLSCEQNLNHDAMYWYRQDPGQGLRLIYYSQIVNDFQKGDIAEGYSVSREKKESFPLTVTSAQKNPTAFYLCASSFDRVNNQPQHFGDGTRLSIL.

This clone was observed once. The chain recombines TRBV30 with TRBJ2-7, with 11 bases identical to TRBD2. From germline, CDR1 is GTSNPN and CDR2 SVGIG (reference sequence). V shed 1 base and J 7 bases; nucleotides not matched to a gene: 9. The length of the CDR3 is 15 residues. In DNA, the CDR3 is TGTGCCTGGAGTGGATCACTAGCGGGAGTAGGAGAGCAGTACTTC. Its protein product is CAWSGSLAGVGEQYF.

The V call is TRBV7-3, the J call TRBJ1-5, with D possibly being TRBD1 (6 bases). Per the germline V gene, CDR1 is SGHTA and CDR2 is FQGTGA. This CDR3 has 16 amino acids. Between the trimmed V and J ends, which lost 5 bases and 1 base, there was a span of 15 bases. The CDR3 here is CASSQTHRVSNQPQHF. The CDR3 DNA follows: TGTGCCAGCAGCCAAACTCACAGGGTAAGCAATCAGCCCCAGCATTTT.

The chain carries TRBV29-1 and TRBJ1-3; no clear D gene. Trimming pared 4 bases from V and 0 bases from J, leaving 7 bases between. Germline lookup yields CDR1 SQVTM and CDR2 ANQGSEA. The CDR3 has 13 residues. In DNA form, the CDR3 reads TGCAGCGTTGTAATTAGCTCTGGAAACACCATATATTTT. Protein product: CSVVISSGNTIYF.

This sequence joins TRBV18 and TRBJ2-1; 8 positions match TRBD2. Trimming took 1 base from V and 4 from J; bases not matched to a gene: 3. Germline assignment: CDR1 KGHSH and CDR2 LQKENI. There are 15 residues in the CDR3. This CDR3 is CASSPLAGLYNEQFF. Here the CDR3 DNA reads TGTGCCAGCTCACCACTAGCGGGACTTTACAATGAGCAGTTCTTC.

This clone was observed a few times. V usage is TRBV6-1 and J usage is TRBJ2-7, with D possibly being TRBD1 or TRBD2 (6 bases each). The CDR3 is 17 amino acids. Germline-derived CDR1 and CDR2 are MNHNS and SASEGT. Trimming took off 3 bases at V and 0 bases at J, with 18 bases between the two ends. CDR3 protein: CASSDPSGGHYSYEQYF. CDR3 nucleotide sequence: TGTGCCAGCAGTGATCCCTCCGGGGGACACTACTCCTACGAGCAGTACTTC.

CDR3: CSVGQSSSTDTQYF. The CDR3 DNA follows: TGCAGCGTTGGACAGAGTTCTAGCACAGATACGCAGTATTTT. The chain has TRBV29-1 and TRBJ2-3, with D possibly matching TRBD1 (5 bases). The ends were cut back, 4 bases at V and 0 bases at J, with 11 bases in the middle. The germline V gene has CDR1 SQVTM and CDR2 ANQGSEA. This CDR3 region has 14 residues.

The chain couples TRBV30 to TRBJ1-5; D is possibly TRBD1 (6 bases). V lost 0 bases and J 7 bases, leaving 13 bases between the germline ends. Germline CDR1 and CDR2: GTSNPN and SVGIG (reference sequence). This CDR3 region has 14 residues. This CDR3 is CAWSVLQGGQPQHF. The CDR3 DNA follows: TGTGCCTGGAGTGTTCTACAGGGTGGCCAGCCCCAGCATTTT.

The CDR3 coding sequence is TGCAGCGTGAGGGTAGCCAAAAACATTCAGTACTTC. Its translation: CSVRVAKNIQYF. The gene calls are TRBV29-1 and TRBJ2-4; a possible D gene is TRBD2 (5 bases). The CDR3 is 12 residues long. Germline CDR1 reads SQVTM; CDR2 reads ANQGSEA. V shed 6 bases and J shed 0 bases, with 6 bases lying between them.

This rearrangement joins TRBV30 to TRBJ1-2, with no clear D. Germline V CDR1 and CDR2: GTSNPN, SVGIG (reference sequence). V was clipped by 2 bases and J by 5 bases, with 6 bases between them. The CDR3 is made up of 11 amino acids. CDR3 loop: CAWSSTYGYTF. The CDR3 DNA sequence: TGTGCCTGGAGTTCCACTTATGGCTACACCTTC.

This clone was recorded once. CDR3 protein: CAISESRQGTPYGYTF. The CDR3 DNA reads TGTGCCATCAGTGAGTCGCGACAGGGGACGCCCTATGGCTACACCTTC. J is TRBJ1-2 and V is TRBV10-3; 8 bases agree with TRBD1. J lost 4 bases, V lost 0 bases, and 7 bases had no gene match. This CDR3 region has 16 residues. CDR1 ENHRY and CDR2 SYGVKD come from the germline V gene.

J is TRBJ1-5 and V is TRBV15; D uncertain. CDR1 and CDR2 (germline): LNHNV, YYDKDF (reference sequence). The CDR3 loop spans 13 amino acids. V lost 4 bases and J 4 bases, leaving 8 bases between the germline ends. DNA of the CDR3: TGTGCCACCAGCAACAGCCGGAATCAGCCCCAGCATTTT. It specifies CATSNSRNQPQHF.

V is TRBV6-5 and J is TRBJ2-5; the D is unclear. V lost 0 bases, J lost 1 base, and 6 bases lay in between. The CDR3 spans 14 residues. The germline gives CDR1 MNHEY, CDR2 SVGAGI. The CDR3 DNA reads TGTGCCAGCAGTTACTCGTATCCCCAAGAGACCCAGTACTTC. This codes for CASSYSYPQETQYF.

This clone came up a few times. CDR3 amino acids: CSVRLILSSYNEQFF. In DNA form, the CDR3 reads TGCAGCGTTCGACTTATCTTAAGCTCCTACAATGAGCAGTTCTTC. V gene TRBV29-1 combines with J gene TRBJ2-1; D is unresolved. V was shortened by 5 bases and J by 0 bases, with 14 bases between the two germline ends. This CDR3 region has 15 residues. Germline V gene data show CDR1 as SQVTM and CDR2 as ANQGSEA.

J is TRBJ2-5 and V is TRBV7-6; D call uncertain. The CDR3 sequence is 13 residues long. With 4 bases removed from V and 5 bases from J, the gap between germline ends came to 11 bases. CDR1 is SGHVS and CDR2 is FNYEAQ in the germline V gene. The CDR3: CASSSSYAETQYF. Written as DNA, the CDR3 is TGTGCCAGCAGCTCAAGTTACGCCGAGACCCAGTACTTC.

This clone was detected a few times. The rearrangement uses TRBV29-1 and TRBJ2-1; maybe TRBD1 (5 bases). Trimming cost V 1 base and J 7 bases, with 20 bases left between them. From germline, CDR1 is SQVTM and CDR2 ANQGSEA. There are 16 residues in the CDR3. CDR3 in amino acids: CSVEGLGRARTNEQFF. CDR3 coding DNA: TGCAGCGTTGAAGGTCTTGGCAGGGCACGTACGAATGAGCAGTTCTTC.

In nucleotides, the CDR3 is TGCAGCGTTGCTACAGGCGATCAGCCCCAGCATTTT. This codes for CSVATGDQPQHF. The chain joins TRBV29-1 to TRBJ1-5; possible D gene TRBD1, 5 bases. Germline V lookup: CDR1 SQVTM, CDR2 ANQGSEA. The CDR3 extends over 12 amino acids. Trimming cost V 4 bases and J 5 bases, with 9 bases left between them.

The chain has TRBV5-4 and TRBJ2-3; D is undetermined. The CDR3 sequence is 13 residues long. The germline CDR1 and CDR2 sequences are SGHNT and YYREEE (reference sequence). Trimming took off 0 bases at V and 3 bases at J, with 5 bases between the two ends. The CDR3, as DNA: TGTGCCAGCAGCTTGGATTGGACAGATACGCAGTATTTT. It is translated as CASSLDWTDTQYF.

V is TRBV14 and J is TRBJ1-3; possibly TRBD1 for D (6 bases). The ends were cut back, 4 bases at V and 4 bases at J, with 14 bases in the middle. Germline values: CDR1 SGHDN, CDR2 FVKESK. The CDR3 runs 15 residues. The CDR3 DNA reads as TGTGCCAGCAGCCCCTACCGGGACACAGGAAACACCATATATTTT. Translation: CASSPYRDTGNTIYF.

The genes are TRBV7-8 and TRBJ2-3, with D possibly being TRBD2 (5 bases). The CDR3 spans 15 residues. V was clipped by 5 bases and J by 0 bases, with 12 bases between them. The V gene's germline CDR1 is SGHVS and CDR2 FQNEAQ. The CDR3 spells CASSRTSTSTDTQYF. The CDR3 DNA follows: TGTGCCAGCAGCCGGACTTCAACTAGCACAGATACGCAGTATTTT.

In its sample, this clone was seen a few times. This chain links TRBV27 with TRBJ2-3; D is perhaps TRBD2 (6 bases). This CDR3 is built from 14 residues. The V end lost 2 bases, the J end lost 3 bases, and 9 bases lay between the germline ends. Germline V gene data show CDR1 as MNHEY and CDR2 as SMNVEV (reference sequence). The CDR3 DNA follows: TGTGCCAGCAGTTTAGGGGAGGAAACAGATACGCAGTATTTT. Translated, it gives CASSLGEETDTQYF.

This clone has only a few counts. The chain combines TRBV27 with TRBJ1-1; D may be TRBD1 (5 bases). V dropped 5 bases and J dropped 0 bases, with 16 bases sitting between them. The CDR3 contains 16 residues. Germline V gene lookup returns CDR1 MNHEY and CDR2 SMNVEV (reference sequence). The chain's CDR3 is CASSRPGGTMNTEAFF. The CDR3 DNA is TGTGCCAGCAGTCGCCCCGGGGGGACGATGAACACTGAAGCTTTCTTT.

This clone was counted only a few times. The CDR3 bases are TGCAGCGTTGAGTGGGGATCCGGGGCCAACGTCCTGACTTTC. It is translated as CSVEWGSGANVLTF. The chain combines TRBV29-1 with TRBJ2-6; D remains unclear. This CDR3 has 14 residues. V shed 3 bases and J shed 4 bases, with 10 bases lying between them. CDR1 is SQVTM, CDR2 ANQGSEA, per germline. The entire variable domain, with the rest obtained from reference TRBV29-1 and TRBJ2-6, is as follows: SAVISQKPSRDICQRGTSLTIQCQVDSQVTMMFWYRQQPGQSLTLIATANQGSEATYESGFVIDKFPISRPNLTFSTLTVSNMSPEDSSIYLCSVEWGSGANVLTFGAGSRLTVL.

The chain employs TRBV4-1 and TRBJ1-1, with D tentatively TRBD1 (5 bases). Germline CDR1 is MGHRA and CDR2 is YSYEKL. The V end lost 4 bases, the J end lost 1 base, and 13 bases lay between the germline ends. The CDR3 loop spans 15 amino acids. The CDR3 loop is CASSPLGVRNTEAFF. The CDR3 nucleotides read TGCGCCAGCAGCCCTTTGGGGGTGAGGAACACTGAAGCTTTCTTT.